In this sample, the clone carrying this T cell receptor beta chain turned up a few times. The antigen remains undetermined. From RNA transcripts, TCR beta CDR3 regions were amplified. TCR CDR3 regions were first amplified by RT-PCR with HTBI primers. TCRdb reprocessed the multiplex PCR reads with MiXCR, giving one entry per CDR3 protein. The sample lists approximately 870,000 distinct CDR3 sequences; about 38% were seen once. Patients aged 18 to 65 had newly diagnosed hyperthyroidism lasting under 2 months. Fresh 10 ml peripheral blood yielded PBMCs. The source of the sample is a study of T cells in Graves' hyperthyroidism and ophthalmopathy. General observations from the study: The model's output predicted ophthalmopathy at a median of 6.5 months prior to onset.

The germline V gene has CDR1 MNHNY and CDR2 SVGAGI (reference sequence). This CDR3 is built from 14 residues. The V end lost 2 bases, the J end lost 0 bases, and 5 bases lay between the germline ends. This TCR came from a man aged 18 to 30 with Graves' hyperthyroidism. The rearrangement uses TRBV6-6 and TRBJ1-5; D gene uncertain. The sequenced material came from blood. CDR3 loop: CASSYPVSNQPQHF. The CDR3 bases are TGTGCCAGCAGTTACCCAGTTAGCAATCAGCCCCAGCATTTT.